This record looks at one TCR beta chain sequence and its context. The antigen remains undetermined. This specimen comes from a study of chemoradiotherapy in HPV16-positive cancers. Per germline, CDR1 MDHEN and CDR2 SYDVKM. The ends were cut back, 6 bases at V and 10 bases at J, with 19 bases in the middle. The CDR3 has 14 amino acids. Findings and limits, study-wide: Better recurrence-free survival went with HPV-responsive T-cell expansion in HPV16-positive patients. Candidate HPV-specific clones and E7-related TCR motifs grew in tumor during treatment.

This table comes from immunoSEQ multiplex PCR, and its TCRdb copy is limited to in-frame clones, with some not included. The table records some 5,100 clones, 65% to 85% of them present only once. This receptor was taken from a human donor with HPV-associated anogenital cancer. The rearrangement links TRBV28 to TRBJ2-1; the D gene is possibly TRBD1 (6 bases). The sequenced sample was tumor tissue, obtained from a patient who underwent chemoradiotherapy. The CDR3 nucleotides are TGTGCCAGCAGCACTCTCCGGGACACCTTGGAGCAGTTCTTC. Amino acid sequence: CASSTLRDTLEQFF.